This TCR beta chain was recovered during a study of cytomegalovirus exposure and HLA in healthy donors. Vbeta (60) and Jbeta (13) primers were used in the PCR. TCRdb's copy holds only in-frame clones and misses some; the assay was immunoSEQ multiplex PCR. The sample has fewer than 100,000 clones, around 74% seen once. General study findings and limits: Cytomegalovirus status, reportedly, was diagnosed with high specificity and sensitivity by the classifier. About 90% or about 30% of the time was how often most TCR beta V segments were productive, according to an earlier analysis.

The CDR3 totals 13 residues. V gave up 1 base and J gave up 7 bases, with 11 bases separating them. CDR1 is SGHRS and CDR2 is YFSETQ in the germline V gene. Remarks on this clone: No antigen is known for it.

The sequenced material came from PBMCs. The chain is built from TRBV5-1 and TRBJ1-2, with D perhaps matching TRBD1 (6 bases). The source of this sequence is a man aged 35 to 55 in good health and CMV-seropositive. As DNA, the CDR3 is TGCGCCAGCAGCTTGATGGGGGCCTCTGGCTACACCTTC. It is translated as CASSLMGASGYTF. The entire variable domain, with the rest obtained from reference TRBV5-1 and TRBJ1-2, is as follows: KAGVTQTPRYLIKTRGQQVTLSCSPISGHRSVSWYQQTPGQGLQFLFEYFSETQRNKGNFPGRFSGRQFSNSRSEMNVSTLELGDSALYLCASSLMGASGYTFGSGTRLTVV.